Below, 15 T cell receptor beta chains from the same sample are listed, as sequenced in a study of blood T cells in healthy people across ages. Next came a second PCR, run for about 6 to 11 cycles, which used a sample-barcoded 5' primer along with a J-beta primer mix. Each CDR3 protein gets one entry after TCRdb re-called the 5' RACE reads with MiXCR. The sample has roughly 1.6 million distinct CDR3 sequences; roughly a third are singletons. Sequenced sample: blood. These receptors originate from a woman under 40 in good health.

This clonotype has ten or more counts. This chain uses TRBV4-2 with TRBJ2-5, with D uncertain. The germline V gene encodes CDR1 LGHNA and CDR2 YNFKEQ. This CDR3 is built from 12 residues. V was trimmed by 0 bases and J by 7 bases, leaving 6 bases between them. CDR3 region: CASSQDERTQYF. For the CDR3, the DNA is TGTGCCAGCAGCCAAGATGAGAGGACCCAGTACTTC.

The chain links TRBV28 to TRBJ2-7; 7 nucleotides line up with TRBD1. Germline lookup yields CDR1 MDHEN and CDR2 SYDVKM. V shed 6 bases, J shed 2 bases, and the junction held 10 bases outside the gene matches. CDR3 size: 15 residues. The chain's CDR3 is CASRPNRDSAYEQYF. DNA of the CDR3: TGTGCCAGCAGGCCGAACCGGGACAGTGCCTACGAGCAGTACTTC.

This clonotype was counted many times. This chain uses TRBV11-2 with TRBJ1-5; no firm D call. V lost 6 bases, J lost 2 bases, and 8 bases lay in between. This CDR3 is built from 13 residues. In germline, CDR1 is SGHAT, CDR2 FQNNGV. The CDR3: CASRVTRNQPQHF. The CDR3 DNA sequence: TGTGCCAGCAGGGTTACTCGCAATCAGCCCCAGCATTTT.

This chain links TRBV20-1 with TRBJ2-3; the match to TRBD2 covers 8 bases. V lost 2 bases, J lost 5 bases, and 15 bases stayed unmatched. CDR3 length: 17 residues. Germline V gene lookup returns CDR1 DFQATT and CDR2 SNEGSKA (reference sequence). The CDR3 coding sequence is TGCAGTGCTAGAACCCCCGGGTTAGCGGGATCTGGAGATACGCAGTATTTT. Translating gives CSARTPGLAGSGDTQYF.

About this clonotype: A read error may explain this, as a much larger clone is one base away. The chain carries TRBV29-1 and TRBJ2-3; 10 positions agree with TRBD1. This CDR3 has 14 residues. The germline V gene has CDR1 SQVTM and CDR2 ANQGSEA. CDR3 in amino acids: CSVVPDRGTDTRYF. Here the CDR3 DNA reads TGCAGCGTTGTCCCGGACAGGGGGACAGATACGCGGTATTTT.

The CDR3 spells CASGPSLAGQTYEQYF. The CDR3 DNA is TGTGCCAGCGGCCCGTCTCTCGCGGGCCAGACCTACGAGCAGTACTTC. The chain uses TRBV27 and TRBJ2-7; the D gene is possibly TRBD2 (5 bases). V was trimmed by 8 bases and J by 2 bases, leaving 22 bases between them. The germline gives CDR1 MNHEY, CDR2 SMNVEV (reference sequence). This CDR3 is built from 16 residues.

This clonotype has just a few counts. The chain employs TRBV7-9 and TRBJ2-1; D may be TRBD1 (5 bases). The CDR3 has 15 residues. Trimming removed 5 bases at V and 5 bases at J, with 16 bases between. Per the germline V gene, CDR1 is SEHNR and CDR2 is FQNEAQ (reference sequence). The CDR3: CASSAAQGWHNEQFF. CDR3 bases: TGTGCCAGCAGCGCGGCCCAGGGATGGCACAATGAGCAGTTCTTC.

This clonotype has a handful of counts. The chain uses TRBV12-3 or TRBV12-4 and TRBJ2-3; 9 bases fit TRBD2. The CDR3 consists of 19 residues. V was pared by 7 bases and J by 6 bases, with 23 bases of the junction left unmatched. The CDR3 region has the DNA TGTGCCAGCACCTTCTCTCCCCGATTGCTGGCGGGAGGGATGGATACGCAGTATTTT. It yields the protein CASTFSPRLLAGGMDTQYF.

This clonotype showed up just a few times. The J gene is TRBJ1-2, the V gene TRBV6-5; 11 bases align to TRBD1. CDR3 length: 15 amino acids. The trim removed 2 bases at V and 8 bases at J, leaving 7 bases unmatched. Germline CDR1 is MNHEY and CDR2 is SVGAGI. CDR3 bases: TGTGCCAGCAGTTACAAAAGGACAGGGGGCGCGGGCTACACCTTC. Encoded protein: CASSYKRTGGAGYTF.

This sequence joins TRBV24-1 and TRBJ2-5; D assignment may be TRBD1 or TRBD2 (5 bases each). V dropped 3 bases and J dropped 1 base, with 11 bases sitting between them. The CDR3 loop spans 15 amino acids. In germline, CDR1 is KGHDR, CDR2 SFDVKD. The CDR3: CATSDPEGFQETQYF. The CDR3 DNA reads as TGTGCCACCAGTGATCCTGAGGGGTTCCAAGAGACCCAGTACTTC.

V and J are TRBV7-6 and TRBJ2-1; the D gene is possibly TRBD2 (6 bases). The length of the CDR3 is 17 residues. Between the trimmed V and J ends, which lost 6 bases and 1 base, there was a span of 19 bases. The germline V gene encodes CDR1 SGHVS and CDR2 FNYEAQ. This CDR3 reads CASSSTRGTRSYNEQFF. Here the CDR3 DNA reads TGTGCCAGCAGTTCAACCCGGGGGACGAGGTCCTACAATGAGCAGTTCTTC.

This clonotype has just a few counts. The V and J genes are TRBV3-1 and TRBJ2-7, with D maybe TRBD2 (6 bases). The CDR3 is 14 residues long. Germline V lookup: CDR1 LGHDT, CDR2 YNNKEL (reference sequence). V was shortened by 0 bases and J by 6 bases, with 12 bases between the two germline ends. The CDR3 protein is CASSQDLGGSEQYF. Here the CDR3 DNA reads TGTGCCAGCAGCCAAGATCTCGGAGGGTCCGAGCAGTACTTC.

The chain uses TRBV27 and TRBJ2-7; 11 nucleotides align to TRBD2. V lost 3 bases and J lost 8; bases outside the gene matches: 9. Per the germline V gene, CDR1 is MNHEY and CDR2 is SMNVEV (reference sequence). The CDR3 sequence is 15 residues long. CDR3 sequence: CASSFGQTSGAQQYV. CDR3 coding DNA: TGTGCCAGCAGTTTTGGACAGACTAGCGGGGCCCAGCAGTACGTC.

This clonotype has more than one count but fewer than ten. The V and J genes are TRBV13 and TRBJ1-1, with D perhaps matching TRBD1 (5 bases). Germline V gene data show CDR1 as PRHDT and CDR2 as FYEKMQ (reference sequence). This CDR3 has 14 residues. V lost 2 bases, J lost 3 bases, and 10 bases lay in between. The CDR3 protein is CASSLWGRDTEAFF. The CDR3 DNA reads as TGTGCCAGCAGCTTATGGGGACGTGACACTGAAGCTTTCTTT.

As for this clonotype: The junction differs from germline at one of its ends, possibly a read error. The rearrangement uses TRBV4-1 and TRBJ1-4; maybe TRBD1 (6 bases). The CDR3 has 14 residues. Germline CDR1 reads MGHRA; CDR2 reads YSYEKL. The DNA for the CDR3 is TGCGCCGGCAGCCCCGGGACATTGGGTGAAAAACTGTTTTTT. Amino acid sequence: CAGSPGTLGEKLFF.